The entry that follows covers one T cell receptor beta chain sequence. The identical CDR3 is also encoded by other nucleotide sequences in the sample. RNA extraction was followed by reverse transcription into cDNA, which acted as the sequencing template. TCRdb's copy holds only in-frame clones and misses some; the assay was immunoSEQ multiplex PCR. The repertoire holds 110,000 or so clones, roughly two fifths seen once, with roughly 3.2% in the top ten. This sample stems from a study of CD8+ T cells in alopecia areata. The length of the CDR3 is 13 residues. V dropped 5 bases and J dropped 2 bases, with 8 bases sitting between them. Germline V gene lookup returns CDR1 SGHDT and CDR2 YYEEEE.

Specimen: CD4+ T cells sorted from blood. The TCR originated in a human donor with alopecia areata. This chain joins TRBV5-6 and TRBJ1-5; D call uncertain. The CDR3 region is CASSRWGNQPQHF. In DNA form, the CDR3 reads TGTGCCAGCAGTAGGTGGGGCAATCAGCCCCAGCATTTT.